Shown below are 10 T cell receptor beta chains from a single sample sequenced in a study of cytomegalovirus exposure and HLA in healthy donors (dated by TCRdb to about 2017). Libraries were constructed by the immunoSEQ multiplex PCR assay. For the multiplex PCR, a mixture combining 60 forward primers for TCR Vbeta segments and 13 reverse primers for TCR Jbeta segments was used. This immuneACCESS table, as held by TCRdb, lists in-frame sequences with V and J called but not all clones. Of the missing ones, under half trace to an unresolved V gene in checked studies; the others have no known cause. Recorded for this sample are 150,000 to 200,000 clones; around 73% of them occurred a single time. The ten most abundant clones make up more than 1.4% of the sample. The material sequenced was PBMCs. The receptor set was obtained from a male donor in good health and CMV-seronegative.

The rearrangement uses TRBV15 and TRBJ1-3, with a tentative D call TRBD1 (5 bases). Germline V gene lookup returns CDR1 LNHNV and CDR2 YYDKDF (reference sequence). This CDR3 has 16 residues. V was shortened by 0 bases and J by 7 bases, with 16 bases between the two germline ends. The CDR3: CATSREGGWGSNTIYF. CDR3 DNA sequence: TGTGCCACCAGCAGAGAGGGGGGATGGGGGAGCAACACCATATATTTT. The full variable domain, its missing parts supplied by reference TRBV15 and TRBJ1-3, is DAMVIQNPRYQVTQFGKPVTLSCSQTLNHNVMYWYQQKSSQAPKLLFHYYDKDFNNEADTPDNFQSRRPNTSFCFLDIRSPGLGDTAMYLCATSREGGWGSNTIYFGEGSWLTVV.

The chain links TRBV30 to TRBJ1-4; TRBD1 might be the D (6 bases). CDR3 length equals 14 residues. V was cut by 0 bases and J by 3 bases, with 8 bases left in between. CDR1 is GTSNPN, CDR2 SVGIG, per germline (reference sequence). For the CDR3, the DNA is TGTGCCTGGAGTGTAGGGGGTTCTAATGAAAAACTGTTTTTT. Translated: CAWSVGGSNEKLFF.

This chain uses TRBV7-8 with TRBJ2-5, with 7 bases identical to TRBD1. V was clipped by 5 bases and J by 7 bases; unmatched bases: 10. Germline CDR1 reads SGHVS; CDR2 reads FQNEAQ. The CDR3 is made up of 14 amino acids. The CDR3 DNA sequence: TGTGCCAGCAGCGTAGGGGGCGCCGTTTGGACCCAGTACTTC. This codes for CASSVGGAVWTQYF.

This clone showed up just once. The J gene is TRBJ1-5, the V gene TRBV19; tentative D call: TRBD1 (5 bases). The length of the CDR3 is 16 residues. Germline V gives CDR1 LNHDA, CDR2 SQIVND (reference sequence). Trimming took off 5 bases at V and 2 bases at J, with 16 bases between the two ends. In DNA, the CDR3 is TGTGCCAGTAGTCCCGTGACACCACAGGGCAATCAGCCCCAGCATTTT. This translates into CASSPVTPQGNQPQHF. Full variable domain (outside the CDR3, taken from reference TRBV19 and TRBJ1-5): DGGITQSPKYLFRKEGQNVTLSCEQNLNHDAMYWYRQDPGQGLRLIYYSQIVNDFQKGDIAEGYSVSREKKESFPLTVTSAQKNPTAFYLCASSPVTPQGNQPQHFGDGTRLSIL.

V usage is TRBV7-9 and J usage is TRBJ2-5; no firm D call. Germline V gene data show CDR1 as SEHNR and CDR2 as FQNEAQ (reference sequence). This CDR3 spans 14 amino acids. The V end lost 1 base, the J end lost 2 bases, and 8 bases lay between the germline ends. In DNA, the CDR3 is TGTGCCAGCAGCTTAGGAACTGTTCAAGAGACCCAGTACTTC. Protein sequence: CASSLGTVQETQYF.

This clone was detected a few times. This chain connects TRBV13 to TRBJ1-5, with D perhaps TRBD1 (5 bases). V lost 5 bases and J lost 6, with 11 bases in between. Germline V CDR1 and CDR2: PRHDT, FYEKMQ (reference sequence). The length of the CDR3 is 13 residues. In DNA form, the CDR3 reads TGTGCCAGCAGCCGGAGACAGCTTCAGCCCCAGCATTTT. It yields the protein CASSRRQLQPQHF.

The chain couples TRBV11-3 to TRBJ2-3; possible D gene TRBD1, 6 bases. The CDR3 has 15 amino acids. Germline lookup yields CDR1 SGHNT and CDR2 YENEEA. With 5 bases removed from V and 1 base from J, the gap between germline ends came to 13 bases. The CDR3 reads CASSRRAGGTDTQYF. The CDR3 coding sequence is TGTGCCAGCAGCCGCCGGGCAGGGGGCACAGATACGCAGTATTTT. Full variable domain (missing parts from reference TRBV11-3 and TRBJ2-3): EAGVVQSPRYKIIEKKQPVAFWCNPISGHNTLYWYLQNLGQGPELLIRYENEEAVDDSQLPKDRFSAERLKGVDSTLKIQPAELGDSAVYLCASSRRAGGTDTQYFGPGTRLTVL.

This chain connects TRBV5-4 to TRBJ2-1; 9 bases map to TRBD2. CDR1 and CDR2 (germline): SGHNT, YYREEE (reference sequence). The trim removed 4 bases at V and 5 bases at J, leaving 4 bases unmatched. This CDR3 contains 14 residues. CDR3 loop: CASSPTSGDNEQFF. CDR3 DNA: TGTGCCAGCAGCCCGACTAGCGGTGACAATGAGCAGTTCTTC.

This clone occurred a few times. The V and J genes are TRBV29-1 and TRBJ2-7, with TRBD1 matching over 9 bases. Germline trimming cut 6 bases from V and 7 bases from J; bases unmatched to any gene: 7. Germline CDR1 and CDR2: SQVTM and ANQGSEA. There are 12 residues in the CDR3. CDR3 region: CSVGQGFSEQYF. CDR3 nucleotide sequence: TGCAGCGTGGGACAGGGATTCTCGGAGCAGTACTTC.

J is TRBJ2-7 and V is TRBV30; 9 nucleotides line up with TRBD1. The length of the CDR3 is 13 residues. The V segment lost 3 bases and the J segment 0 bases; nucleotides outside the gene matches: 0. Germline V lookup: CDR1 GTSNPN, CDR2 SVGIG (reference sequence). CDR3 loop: CAWRDRGSYEQYF. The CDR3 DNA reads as TGTGCCTGGAGGGACAGGGGCTCCTACGAGCAGTACTTC. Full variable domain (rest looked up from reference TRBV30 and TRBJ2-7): SQTIHQWPATLVQPVGSPLSLECTVEGTSNPNLYWYRQAAGRGLQLLFYSVGIGQISSEVPQNLSASRPQDRQFILSSKKLLLSDSGFYLCAWRDRGSYEQYFGPGTRLTVT.